The 17 T cell receptor beta chains below come from one sample, sequenced in a study of blood T cell repertoires in COVID-19 (TCRdb year 2020). The library was built by means of the immunoSEQ multiplex PCR assay. TCRdb limited this immuneACCESS table to in-frame rearrangements with V and J called. A share of clones is missing; checked studies link under half to unresolved V genes, and the rest is unexplained. The table for this sample lists 200,000 to 300,000 clones; around 81% of them were counted only once. Clones ranked in the top ten supply 1.9% of the sample. The sample taken for sequencing was peripheral blood. Receptor source: a man aged 25-45 years who had recovered from COVID-19.

The CDR3 spells CASSRGDLQETQYF. CDR3 in DNA: TGCGCCAGCAGCCGAGGGGACTTACAAGAGACCCAGTACTTC. The chain is built from TRBV5-1 and TRBJ2-5, with a tentative D call TRBD2 (6 bases). The CDR3 totals 14 residues. The germline V gene has CDR1 SGHRS and CDR2 YFSETQ. Between the trimmed V and J ends, which lost 4 bases and 2 bases, there was a span of 12 bases.

The chain carries TRBV2 and TRBJ2-2; 9 nucleotides match TRBD1. Germline CDR1 is SNHLY and CDR2 is FYNNEI. The CDR3 runs 15 residues. The J segment lost 3 bases and the V segment lost 5 bases, leaving 4 bases of the junction unmatched. This CDR3 reads CASSRDRAYTGELFF. In DNA, the CDR3 is TGTGCCAGCAGTCGGGACAGGGCCTACACCGGGGAGCTGTTTTTT.

This clone was seen a single time. The chain has TRBV6-5 and TRBJ1-6; no definite D call. The CDR3 spans 16 residues. Germline values: CDR1 MNHEY, CDR2 SVGAGI. Trimming left V 4 bases short and J 7 bases short, with 17 bases between. For the CDR3, the DNA is TGTGCCAGCAGTTCCCGGAGAACTGGTTGGAATTCACCCCTCCACTTT. This gives the protein CASSSRRTGWNSPLHF.

The CDR3 bases are TGTGCCTGCCTCGGGAATGGGGAGACCCAGTACTTC. It yields the protein CACLGNGETQYF. The J gene is TRBJ2-5, the V gene TRBV28; a possible D gene is TRBD2 (5 bases). V was clipped by 11 bases and J by 5 bases, with 15 bases between them. Germline CDR1 MDHEN, CDR2 SYDVKM. The CDR3 is 12 residues long.

The chain has TRBV7-9 and TRBJ1-1, with unresolved D. In germline, CDR1 is SEHNR, CDR2 FQNEAQ (reference sequence). The V and J ends lost 2 bases and 0 bases respectively, with 10 bases between them. The CDR3 extends over 15 amino acids. The DNA for the CDR3 is TGTGCCAGCAGCTTAAGGAGGCAGATGAACACTGAAGCTTTCTTT. Protein product: CASSLRRQMNTEAFF.

The chain carries TRBV5-6 and TRBJ2-1, with TRBD2 matching over 11 bases. There are 16 residues in the CDR3. With 2 bases clipped from V and 4 bases from J, the junction kept 5 bases outside the gene matches. Germline-derived CDR1 and CDR2 are SGHDT and YYEEEE. The CDR3 nucleotides are TGTGCCAGCAGCTTAACTAGCGGGGGCCGGTACAATGAGCAGTTCTTC. Amino acids: CASSLTSGGRYNEQFF. Based on the CDR3 plus reference TRBV5-6 and TRBJ2-1, the full variable domain is DAGVTQSPTHLIKTRGQQVTLRCSPKSGHDTVSWYQQALGQGPQFIFQYYEEEERQRGNFPDRFSGHQFPNYSSELNVNALLLGDSALYLCASSLTSGGRYNEQFFGPGTRLTVL.

The genes are TRBV29-1 and TRBJ1-1; 9 positions agree with TRBD1. Unmatched junction bases numbered 4, after V lost 7 bases and J lost 4 bases. Germline CDR1 is SQVTM and CDR2 is ANQGSEA. The CDR3 extends over 12 amino acids. CDR3 loop: CSAGDRVTEAFF. The CDR3 bases are TGCAGCGCTGGGGACAGGGTCACTGAAGCTTTCTTT.

V is TRBV18 and J is TRBJ1-2; 7 nucleotides align to TRBD1. The V and J ends lost 3 bases and 3 bases, in that order; junction bases with no gene match: 1. Per the germline V gene, CDR1 is KGHSH and CDR2 is LQKENI. This CDR3 region has 13 residues. The CDR3 is CASSPDRDYGYTF. The CDR3 nucleotides are TGTGCCAGCTCACCCGACAGGGACTATGGCTACACCTTC.

The chain is built from TRBV6-2 or TRBV6-3 and TRBJ1-2; no firm D call. Per germline, CDR1 MNHEY and CDR2 SVGEGT. The CDR3 totals 14 residues. Trimming removed 6 bases at V and 0 bases at J, with 11 bases between. CDR3 nucleotide sequence: TGTGCCAGCAGCCGTCGGGTAGCTAACTATGGCTACACCTTC. Translated, it gives CASSRRVANYGYTF.

The chain is built from TRBV6-5 and TRBJ2-1, with D unresolved. Germline CDR1 MNHEY, CDR2 SVGAGI. Trimming pared 8 bases from V and 5 bases from J, leaving 7 bases between. This CDR3 is 11 amino acids long. In DNA, the CDR3 is TGTGCCAGCCGGGTTAACAATGAGCAGTTCTTC. It codes for CASRVNNEQFF.

The chain has TRBV14 and TRBJ2-1; unclear D gene. Trimming pared 0 bases from V and 4 bases from J, leaving 16 bases between. This CDR3 region has 17 residues. CDR1 is SGHDN, CDR2 FVKESK, per germline. The CDR3 sequence: CASSQDRSPNQYNEQFF. In DNA, the CDR3 is TGTGCCAGCAGCCAAGATAGATCCCCCAATCAATACAATGAGCAGTTCTTC.

The CDR3 coding sequence is TGTGCCAGCTCACCGGACAGATCGACCTACGAGCAGTACGTC. This sequence encodes CASSPDRSTYEQYV. V gene TRBV18 combines with J gene TRBJ2-7; the D gene is possibly TRBD1 (6 bases). CDR3 length: 14 amino acids. CDR1 KGHSH and CDR2 LQKENI come from the germline V gene. With 3 bases removed from V and 2 bases from J, the gap between germline ends came to 11 bases.

The V and J genes are TRBV15 and TRBJ1-2, with 9 bases matching TRBD1. The CDR3 runs 18 residues. J gave up 5 bases and V 3 bases, and 16 bases lay outside the gene matches. Germline CDR1 and CDR2: LNHNV and YYDKDF (reference sequence). CDR3 region: CATSSRGGQGRLRYGYTF. CDR3 bases: TGTGCCACCAGCAGCAGAGGGGGACAGGGTCGGCTTCGGTATGGCTACACCTTC.

The J gene is TRBJ2-7, the V gene TRBV5-5; the D is unclear. The germline gives CDR1 SGHKS, CDR2 YYEKEE (reference sequence). The CDR3 is 18 residues long. V was pared by 1 base and J by 2 bases, with 22 bases between. CDR3 nucleotide sequence: TGTGCCAGCAGCTTGAATCAATACGGGTCGCGCCTTACCTACGAGCAGTACTTC. Its translation: CASSLNQYGSRLTYEQYF.

This clone was detected ten times or more. This rearrangement joins TRBV19 to TRBJ2-5, with a weak D call TRBD1 (6 bases). Germline V gene data show CDR1 as LNHDA and CDR2 as SQIVND (reference sequence). Trimming removed 5 bases from V and 5 bases from J, with 18 bases in between. The CDR3 consists of 15 residues. The DNA of the CDR3 is TGTGCCAGTAGTTTAAACAGGGAAGGGTGGGAGACCCAGTACTTC. Protein sequence: CASSLNREGWETQYF.

J is TRBJ1-2 and V is TRBV7-9; 9 bases fit TRBD1. From germline, CDR1 is SEHNR and CDR2 FQNEAQ (reference sequence). The CDR3 is made up of 13 amino acids. V lost 3 bases, J lost 8 bases, and 4 bases stayed unmatched. This CDR3 is CASSFRDRVGYTF. The CDR3 bases are TGTGCCAGCAGCTTCCGGGACAGGGTCGGCTACACCTTC.

This chain uses TRBV5-1 with TRBJ2-2, with D perhaps matching TRBD1 (5 bases). CDR1 and CDR2 from the germline V gene are SGHRS and YFSETQ. The CDR3 totals 15 residues. Between the trimmed V and J ends, which lost 0 bases and 5 bases, there was a span of 11 bases. The DNA for the CDR3 is TGCGCCAGCAGCTTGGCTCAGGGTGGGACCGGGGAGCTGTTTTTT. It is translated as CASSLAQGGTGELFF.